The 16 T cell receptor beta chains given below trace back to one sample, sequenced in a study of human T cells and chemical hapten exposure. TCRdb re-derived calls from the RACE reads in MiXCR, one entry per CDR3 protein. This table holds 100,000 to 150,000 distinct CDR3 sequences, about 10% found once. Noted time point: patch test 3, about 24 weeks after DPC sensitization. Treatment: therapeutic diphenylcyclopropenone sensitization with weekly scalp DPC. The sequences come from whole blood, collected in connection with sensitization to the hapten diphenylcyclopropenone (DPC). Source of these receptors: a woman aged 50 to 60 with alopecia areata. Some clones in this sample may be carry-over from other donors' samples.

In this sample, this clonotype turned up a few times. J is TRBJ2-5 and V is TRBV7-2; D not resolved. The CDR3 consists of 11 residues. V lost 4 bases and J 1 base, leaving 1 base between the germline ends. The germline V gene has CDR1 SGHTA and CDR2 FQGNSA. The CDR3 loop is CASSCQETQYF. The CDR3 nucleotides read TGTGCCAGCAGCTGCCAAGAGACCCAGTACTTC.

This clonotype was counted only a few times. The gene calls are TRBV6-6 and TRBJ2-7; 10 bases fit TRBD1. With V trimmed by 0 bases and J by 2 bases, 4 bases remained unmatched. Germline assignment: CDR1 MNHNY and CDR2 SVGAGI (reference sequence). CDR3 size: 16 residues. This chain's CDR3 is CASSYSWGQGTYEQYF. CDR3 coding DNA: TGTGCCAGCAGTTACTCGTGGGGACAGGGGACCTACGAGCAGTACTTC.

J is TRBJ2-2 and V is TRBV4-3; D perhaps matches TRBD2 (5 bases). Germline V CDR1 and CDR2: LGHNA, YSLEER. Trimming stripped 0 bases from V and 4 bases from J, with 9 bases between. The CDR3 extends over 15 amino acids. The CDR3 nucleotides read TGCGCCAGCAGCCAAGATGAGGGTATCACCGGGGAGCTGTTTTTT. Its protein is CASSQDEGITGELFF.

At least ten counts were recorded for this clonotype. The rearrangement links TRBV29-1 to TRBJ2-7, with 13 bases identical to TRBD2. The CDR3 loop spans 14 amino acids. CDR1 is SQVTM, CDR2 ANQGSEA, per germline. After removal of 7 bases from V and 5 bases from J, the junction contained 8 bases not matched to a gene. CDR3 bases: TGCAGCGCCGTAGGACTAGCGGGAGTAGACGAGCAGTACTTC. This gives the protein CSAVGLAGVDEQYF.

A few counts support this clonotype. The chain is built from TRBV27 and TRBJ2-1, with no clear D. Between the trimmed V and J ends, which lost 5 bases and 6 bases, there was a span of 11 bases. The CDR3 is 13 residues long. Germline V gene lookup returns CDR1 MNHEY and CDR2 SMNVEV (reference sequence). This CDR3 reads CASSLSRVNEQFF. As DNA, the CDR3 is TGTGCCAGCAGTCTGAGTCGTGTCAATGAGCAGTTCTTC.

Only a few counts were recorded for this clonotype. This chain joins TRBV10-3 and TRBJ2-3; D perhaps matches TRBD2 (6 bases). Germline CDR1 is ENHRY and CDR2 is SYGVKD. CDR3 size: 17 residues. The germline V and J ends were trimmed by 5 bases and 1 base, with 19 bases remaining between them. This chain's CDR3 is CAISNTGTRGGTDTQYF. CDR3 DNA: TGTGCCATCAGTAACACCGGGACTCGCGGGGGCACAGATACGCAGTATTTT.

The table lists this clonotype with many counts. The chain recombines TRBV9 with TRBJ2-4; 12 nucleotides match TRBD2. The CDR3 runs 17 residues. Per the germline V gene, CDR1 is SGDLS and CDR2 is YYNGEE. Germline trimming cut 3 bases from V and 8 bases from J; bases unmatched to any gene: 12. CDR3 in DNA: TGTGCCAGCAGCGGGACCCAACTAGCGGGAGGTTGGGACATTCAGTACTTC. It encodes CASSGTQLAGGWDIQYF.

This clonotype appeared many times. The chain uses TRBV29-1 and TRBJ2-3; TRBD1 is a possible D gene (6 bases). V was pared by 0 bases and J by 2 bases, with 12 bases between. Germline assignment: CDR1 SQVTM and CDR2 ANQGSEA. The CDR3 consists of 15 residues. The CDR3 region is CSVEEPRGNTDTQYF. CDR3 bases: TGCAGCGTTGAAGAGCCAAGGGGGAACACAGATACGCAGTATTTT.

In its sample, this clonotype was seen many times. The gene calls are TRBV6-5 and TRBJ2-3, with TRBD2 matching 8 bases. The V and J ends lost 6 bases and 6 bases, in that order; junction bases with no gene match: 14. The CDR3 is made up of 16 amino acids. Germline V gives CDR1 MNHEY, CDR2 SVGAGI. CDR3 protein: CASRARGRGASDTQYF. The CDR3 nucleotides are TGTGCCAGCAGGGCCCGGGGGCGGGGGGCCTCGGATACGCAGTATTTT.

This clonotype has just a few counts. This chain connects TRBV7-2 to TRBJ2-7; possibly TRBD1 or TRBD2 for D (6 bases each). V lost 5 bases, J lost 4 bases, and 15 bases lay in between. Germline CDR1 reads SGHTA; CDR2 reads FQGNSA. The CDR3 covers 14 residues. CDR3 loop: CASSVRDTPYEQYF. The CDR3 region has the DNA TGTGCCAGCAGCGTGCGGGACACGCCATACGAGCAGTACTTC.

In this sample, this clonotype turned up a few times. The rearrangement joins TRBV12-2 to TRBJ1-4; the DNA was not compared with TRBD1, the D call given in the table. TRBV12-2 has pseudogene status. The CDR3 loop spans 18 amino acids. CDR3 residues: CATAKARIEHGNNEKLFF. As DNA, the CDR3 is TGTGCAACGGCCAAGGCACGGATCGAACACGGGAATAATGAAAAACTGTTTTTT.

This clonotype was seen a handful of times. The rearrangement uses TRBV12-3 or TRBV12-4 and TRBJ2-7; D is unclear. V gave up 5 bases and J gave up 7 bases, with 9 bases separating them. The CDR3 consists of 11 residues. In DNA form, the CDR3 reads TGTGCCAGCAGTCTCGAACAGGAGCAGTACTTC. This codes for CASSLEQEQYF.

This clonotype was found a few times. The rearrangement uses TRBV7-6 and TRBJ2-3; D possibly corresponds to TRBD2 (6 bases). The germline gives CDR1 SGHVS, CDR2 FNYEAQ. The CDR3 is 16 residues long. V lost 1 base and J lost 1, with 12 bases in between. The CDR3 region is CASSLGPGGGTDTQYF. The CDR3 DNA reads TGTGCCAGCAGCTTAGGCCCCGGGGGAGGCACAGATACGCAGTATTTT.

This clonotype has more than one count but fewer than ten. The J gene is TRBJ2-7, the V gene TRBV30; D gene ambiguous. This CDR3 comprises 14 residues. The V and J ends lost 0 bases and 3 bases respectively, with 12 bases between them. Germline V gene lookup returns CDR1 GTSNPN and CDR2 SVGIG (reference sequence). The chain's CDR3 is CAWSVYPYRYEQYF. As DNA, the CDR3 is TGTGCCTGGAGTGTATACCCCTACCGCTACGAGCAGTACTTC.

This clonotype has ten or more counts. The chain combines TRBV29-1 with TRBJ2-1, with D unresolved. This CDR3 is 14 amino acids long. Per the germline V gene, CDR1 is SQVTM and CDR2 is ANQGSEA. V was trimmed by 4 bases and J by 0 bases, leaving 10 bases between them. CDR3 residues: CSVVKSSSYNEQFF. The CDR3 nucleotides are TGCAGCGTTGTCAAAAGTAGCTCCTACAATGAGCAGTTCTTC.

The genes are TRBV6-2 or TRBV6-3 and TRBJ2-5, with D possibly called TRBD1 or TRBD2 (6 bases each). Deletions cut 1 base from V and 5 bases from J, with 11 bases between. Germline V CDR1 and CDR2: MNHEY, SVGEGT. This CDR3 is 14 amino acids long. In DNA form, the CDR3 reads TGTGCCAGCAGTTACTGGGGGGCCAAGGAGACCCAGTACTTC. Residues: CASSYWGAKETQYF.